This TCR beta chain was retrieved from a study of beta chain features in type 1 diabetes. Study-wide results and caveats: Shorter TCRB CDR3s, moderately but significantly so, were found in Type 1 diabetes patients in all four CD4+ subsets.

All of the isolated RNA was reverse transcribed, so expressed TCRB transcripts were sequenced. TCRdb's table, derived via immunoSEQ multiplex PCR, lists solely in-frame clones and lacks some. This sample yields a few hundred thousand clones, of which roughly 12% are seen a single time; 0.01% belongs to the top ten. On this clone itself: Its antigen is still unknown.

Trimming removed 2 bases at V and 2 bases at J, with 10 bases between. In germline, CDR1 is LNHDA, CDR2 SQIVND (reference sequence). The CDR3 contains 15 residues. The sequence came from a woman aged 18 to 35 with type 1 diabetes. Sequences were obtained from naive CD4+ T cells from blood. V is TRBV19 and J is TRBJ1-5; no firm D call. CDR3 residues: CASSIWAQGNQPQHF. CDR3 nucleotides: TGTGCCAGTAGTATATGGGCCCAGGGCAATCAGCCCCAGCATTTT.